The 24 T cell receptor beta chains reported below all come from one sample, sequenced in a study of blood T cell repertoires in COVID-19 (dated by TCRdb to the early 2020s). The library came from the immunoSEQ multiplex PCR assay. Held by TCRdb, this immuneACCESS table contains in-frame sequences only and omits some clones. Under half of the omission traces to an unresolved V gene where checked; the cause of the rest is unknown. The sample table lists some 83,000 clones, approximately 87% of them with a count of one. The leading ten clones occupy around a sixth of the sample. The sequencing input was peripheral blood. These receptors were obtained from an elderly man in a cohort sampled during active COVID-19.

The rearrangement links TRBV29-1 to TRBJ2-1, with TRBD1 matching 11 bases. Germline V gene lookup returns CDR1 SQVTM and CDR2 ANQGSEA. The J segment lost 8 bases and the V segment lost 3 bases, leaving 12 bases of the junction unmatched. The CDR3 is made up of 16 amino acids. CDR3 DNA: TGCAGCGTTGACGGGGAGCAGGACAGGGGGCTTGATGAGCAGTTCTTC. Amino acids: CSVDGEQDRGLDEQFF.

The V call is TRBV5-6, the J call TRBJ1-2; 10 bases align to TRBD1. The V and J ends lost 5 bases and 9 bases, in that order; junction bases with no gene match: 10. Germline lookup yields CDR1 SGHDT and CDR2 YYEEEE. The CDR3 contains 14 residues. The CDR3, as DNA: TGTGCCAGCAGGGGGACAGGGGATCTAGGGAGCTACACCTTC. This gives the protein CASRGTGDLGSYTF.

The rearrangement joins TRBV5-4 to TRBJ1-1; the D gene is possibly TRBD1 (5 bases). Germline CDR1 SGHNT, CDR2 YYREEE (reference sequence). This CDR3 region has 13 residues. V was trimmed by 4 bases and J by 1 base, leaving 8 bases between them. The CDR3, as DNA: TGTGCCAGCAGCGGGACTCCGAACACTGAAGCTTTCTTT. Protein sequence: CASSGTPNTEAFF. Using reference TRBV5-4 and TRBJ1-1 for the parts outside the CDR3, the full variable domain is ETGVTQSPTHLIKTRGQQVTLRCSSQSGHNTVSWYQQALGQGPQFIFQYYREEENGRGNFPPRFSGLQFPNYSSELNVNALELDDSALYLCASSGTPNTEAFFGQGTRLTVV.

The chain combines TRBV27 with TRBJ2-3; 9 positions agree with TRBD1. The CDR3 runs to 15 residues. Losses at the gene ends were 5 bases for V and 7 bases for J; bases not matched to a gene: 10. CDR1 is MNHEY and CDR2 is SMNVEV in the germline V gene (reference sequence). The DNA of the CDR3 is TGTGCCAGCAGTCGTAAACAGGGGGCCGACTATACGCAGTATTTT. This gives the protein CASSRKQGADYTQYF.

This rearrangement joins TRBV11-3 to TRBJ2-6; 7 bases match TRBD1. The V segment lost 1 base and the J segment 0 bases; nucleotides outside the gene matches: 3. This CDR3 contains 17 residues. The germline V gene encodes CDR1 SGHNT and CDR2 YENEEA. CDR3 DNA sequence: TGTGCCAGCAGCTTAGGACAGGGCCCCTCTGGGGCCAACGTCCTGACTTTC. Its translation is CASSLGQGPSGANVLTF.

The rearrangement links TRBV7-2 to TRBJ1-2; 7 bases match TRBD1. The V gene's germline CDR1 is SGHTA and CDR2 FQGNSA. This CDR3 has 13 amino acids. The ends lost 5 bases at V and 8 bases at J; junction bases unmatched: 8. The CDR3 nucleotides are TGTGCCAGCAGCCGAGGGGGACAGTTGGGCTACACCTTC. It codes for CASSRGGQLGYTF.

The rearrangement links TRBV24-1 to TRBJ2-3, with 7 bases matching TRBD2. Germline V gene data show CDR1 as KGHDR and CDR2 as SFDVKD. The V gene end was trimmed by 4 bases and the J gene end by 1 base; junction bases not matched to a gene: 10. CDR3 length equals 17 residues. CDR3 residues: CATSDPSRGGGTDTQYF. The DNA of the CDR3 is TGTGCCACCAGTGACCCTAGCCGGGGAGGGGGCACAGATACGCAGTATTTT.

This chain connects TRBV18 to TRBJ2-7; a possible D gene is TRBD2 (6 bases). The CDR3 spans 14 residues. The ends were cut back, 3 bases at V and 0 bases at J, with 9 bases in the middle. The V gene's germline CDR1 is KGHSH and CDR2 LQKENI. In DNA form, the CDR3 reads TGTGCCAGCTCACCCGGACTACTCTCCTACGAGCAGTACTTC. This sequence encodes CASSPGLLSYEQYF.

V and J are TRBV18 and TRBJ2-7; D perhaps matches TRBD1 (7 bases). Germline-derived CDR1 and CDR2 are KGHSH and LQKENI. Trimming pared 0 bases from V and 6 bases from J, leaving 18 bases between. There are 16 residues in the CDR3. The chain's CDR3 is CASSPPQGGFLGEQYF. The CDR3, as DNA: TGTGCCAGCTCACCACCGCAGGGGGGATTTTTGGGCGAGCAGTACTTC.

The rearrangement joins TRBV2 to TRBJ1-1, with D possibly being TRBD1 (5 bases). Germline V gene data show CDR1 as SNHLY and CDR2 as FYNNEI. The V and J ends lost 4 bases and 1 base respectively, with 10 bases between them. This CDR3 is 14 amino acids long. The CDR3 DNA is TGTGCCAGCAGTGGCAGGGTTCAGAACACTGAAGCTTTCTTT. It translates to CASSGRVQNTEAFF.

The chain couples TRBV2 to TRBJ1-3; D gene unclear. Trimming stripped 7 bases from V and 0 bases from J, with 10 bases between. This CDR3 has 14 amino acids. CDR1 and CDR2 from the germline V gene are SNHLY and FYNNEI. The chain's CDR3 is CASTPTGSGNTIYF. DNA for the CDR3: TGTGCCAGCACCCCGACGGGCTCTGGAAACACCATATATTTT.

The chain combines TRBV19 with TRBJ1-1, with 8 bases that match TRBD1. CDR1 and CDR2 from the germline V gene are LNHDA and SQIVND (reference sequence). CDR3 length: 16 residues. V shed 5 bases, J shed 1 base, and the junction held 9 bases outside the gene matches. CDR3 DNA: TGTGCCAGTAGTTCGCCGGGACAGGCCACGAACACTGAAGCTTTCTTT. It encodes CASSSPGQATNTEAFF. The variable domain in full, with the rest retrieved from reference TRBV19 and TRBJ1-1, is DGGITQSPKYLFRKEGQNVTLSCEQNLNHDAMYWYRQDPGQGLRLIYYSQIVNDFQKGDIAEGYSVSREKKESFPLTVTSAQKNPTAFYLCASSSPGQATNTEAFFGQGTRLTVV.

CDR3 coding DNA: TGTGCCAGCAGCTTTAGTGTTAGCAATCAGCCCCAGCATTTT. This codes for CASSFSVSNQPQHF. The chain combines TRBV7-9 with TRBJ1-5, with D unclear. Per the germline V gene, CDR1 is SEHNR and CDR2 is FQNEAQ (reference sequence). CDR3 length: 14 residues. V lost 3 bases to trimming and J lost 0 bases, with 6 bases between them.

This chain connects TRBV4-3 to TRBJ1-2, with 9 positions matching TRBD1. The CDR3 spans 16 residues. Trimming took 5 bases from V and 6 from J; bases not matched to a gene: 13. Germline V gives CDR1 LGHNA, CDR2 YSLEER. The CDR3 loop reads CASSYDRGLNPNGYTF. CDR3 coding DNA: TGCGCCAGCAGCTACGACAGGGGGTTAAATCCCAATGGCTACACCTTC.

The chain joins TRBV11-2 to TRBJ1-6; 8 nucleotides align to TRBD1. V was clipped by 3 bases and J by 6 bases; unmatched bases: 7. The CDR3 has 16 amino acids. Per the germline V gene, CDR1 is SGHAT and CDR2 is FQNNGV. CDR3 nucleotide sequence: TGTGCCAGCAGCTTGCAGGGGGCGGTTTTTAATTCACCCCTCCACTTT. This gives the protein CASSLQGAVFNSPLHF.

This chain links TRBV2 with TRBJ2-7; maybe TRBD1 (6 bases). The germline V gene has CDR1 SNHLY and CDR2 FYNNEI. CDR3 length: 16 residues. Trimming cost V 2 bases and J 2 bases, with 16 bases left between them. CDR3 residues: CASSELDSIITYEQYF. For the CDR3, the DNA is TGTGCCAGCAGTGAATTGGACAGTATAATAACCTACGAGCAGTACTTC. Full variable domain (rest looked up from reference TRBV2 and TRBJ2-7): EPEVTQTPSHQVTQMGQEVILRCVPISNHLYFYWYRQILGQKVEFLVSFYNNEISEKSEIFDDQFSVERPDGSNFTLKIRSTKLEDSAMYFCASSELDSIITYEQYFGPGTRLTVT.

The chain employs TRBV15 and TRBJ2-1; 15 bases align to TRBD2. Germline V gene sequence: CDR1 LNHNV, CDR2 YYDKDF (reference sequence). With 0 bases clipped from V and 0 bases from J, the junction kept 6 bases outside the gene matches. The CDR3 totals 20 residues. CDR3: CATSREGLAGGPRSYNEQFF. The CDR3 coding sequence is TGTGCCACCAGCAGAGAAGGACTAGCGGGGGGGCCCCGCTCCTACAATGAGCAGTTCTTC.

V gene TRBV27 combines with J gene TRBJ2-2; D is perhaps TRBD2 (6 bases). Germline CDR1 reads MNHEY; CDR2 reads SMNVEV (reference sequence). Trimming pared 6 bases from V and 6 bases from J, leaving 20 bases between. There are 16 residues in the CDR3. The CDR3 here is CASSYAMGRIPGELFF. The DNA of the CDR3 is TGTGCCAGCAGCTACGCCATGGGGAGGATACCCGGGGAGCTGTTTTTT.

The V and J genes are TRBV19 and TRBJ1-1; D is possibly TRBD1 (6 bases). The CDR3 loop spans 15 amino acids. Trimming shortened V by 4 bases and J by 8 bases, and 20 bases separated the two germline ends. Germline V lookup: CDR1 LNHDA, CDR2 SQIVND (reference sequence). CDR3 residues: CASSTQTRQEKEAFF. The CDR3 DNA follows: TGTGCCAGTAGTACCCAGACCCGACAGGAAAAAGAAGCTTTCTTT. Full variable domain (remainder filled in from reference TRBV19 and TRBJ1-1): DGGITQSPKYLFRKEGQNVTLSCEQNLNHDAMYWYRQDPGQGLRLIYYSQIVNDFQKGDIAEGYSVSREKKESFPLTVTSAQKNPTAFYLCASSTQTRQEKEAFFGQGTRLTVV.

V and J are TRBV5-1 and TRBJ2-5, with 7 bases that match TRBD2. V lost 4 bases to trimming and J lost 0 bases; unmatched junction nucleotides: 3. CDR1 and CDR2 from the germline V gene are SGHRS and YFSETQ. This CDR3 comprises 14 residues. The CDR3 sequence: CASSRAGDQETQYF. CDR3 DNA sequence: TGCGCCAGCAGCCGGGCGGGGGACCAAGAGACCCAGTACTTC. The full variable domain, completed using reference TRBV5-1 and TRBJ2-5, is KAGVTQTPRYLIKTRGQQVTLSCSPISGHRSVSWYQQTPGQGLQFLFEYFSETQRNKGNFPGRFSGRQFSNSRSEMNVSTLELGDSALYLCASSRAGDQETQYFGPGTRLLVL.

The chain is built from TRBV11-3 and TRBJ2-3; 8 bases agree with TRBD2. The J segment lost 2 bases and the V segment lost 5 bases, leaving 6 bases of the junction unmatched. CDR3 length equals 15 residues. The germline V gene encodes CDR1 SGHNT and CDR2 YENEEA. Written as DNA, the CDR3 is TGTGCCAGCAGCGCCTCTAGCGGGTACACAGATACGCAGTATTTT. As protein: CASSASSGYTDTQYF.

The V gene is TRBV3-1 (or the pseudogene TRBV3-2), the J gene TRBJ2-5; 14 nucleotides match TRBD2. With 4 bases clipped from V and 9 bases from J, the junction kept 10 bases outside the gene matches. The CDR3 contains 16 residues. Per the germline V gene, CDR1 is LGHDT and CDR2 is YNNKEL (reference sequence). The CDR3 DNA reads TGTGCCAGCAGCCTTCAGACTAGCGGGGGGGCCGATCCCCAGTACTTC. Protein sequence: CASSLQTSGGADPQYF.

This clone has a single count. This chain links TRBV3-1 (or the pseudogene TRBV3-2) with TRBJ2-5; no reliable D call. Per germline, CDR1 LGHDT and CDR2 YNNKEL (reference sequence). The length of the CDR3 is 13 residues. V was clipped by 7 bases and J by 3 bases, with 12 bases between them. CDR3 sequence: CASNHPSKETQYF. The CDR3 DNA reads TGTGCCAGCAACCATCCTAGTAAAGAGACCCAGTACTTC.

This chain joins TRBV15 and TRBJ2-7, with 10 positions matching TRBD1. The ends lost 4 bases at V and 4 bases at J; junction bases unmatched: 7. Germline V CDR1 and CDR2: LNHNV, YYDKDF (reference sequence). The CDR3 extends over 15 amino acids. The CDR3 region has the DNA TGTGCCACCAGCAACTTAAGACAGGGGGCGTACGAGCAGTACTTC. The encoded protein is CATSNLRQGAYEQYF.